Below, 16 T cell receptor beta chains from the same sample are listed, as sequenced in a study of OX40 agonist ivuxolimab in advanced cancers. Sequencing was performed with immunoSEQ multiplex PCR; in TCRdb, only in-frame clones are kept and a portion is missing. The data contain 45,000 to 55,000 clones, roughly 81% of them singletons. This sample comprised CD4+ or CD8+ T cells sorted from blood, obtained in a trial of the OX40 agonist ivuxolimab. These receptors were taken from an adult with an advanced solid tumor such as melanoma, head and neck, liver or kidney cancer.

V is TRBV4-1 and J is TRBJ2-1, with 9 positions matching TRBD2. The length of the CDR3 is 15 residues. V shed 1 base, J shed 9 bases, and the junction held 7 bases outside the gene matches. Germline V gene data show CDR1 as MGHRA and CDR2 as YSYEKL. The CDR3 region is CASSQGIAGEREQFF. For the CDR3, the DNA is TGCGCCAGCAGCCAAGGAATAGCGGGAGAGCGTGAGCAGTTCTTC.

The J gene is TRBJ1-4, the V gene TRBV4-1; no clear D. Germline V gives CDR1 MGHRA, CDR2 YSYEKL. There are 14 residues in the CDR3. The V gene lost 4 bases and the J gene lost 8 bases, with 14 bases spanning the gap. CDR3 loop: CASSPQTVREKLFF. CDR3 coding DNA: TGCGCCAGCAGCCCCCAAACGGTCCGGGAAAAACTGTTTTTT.

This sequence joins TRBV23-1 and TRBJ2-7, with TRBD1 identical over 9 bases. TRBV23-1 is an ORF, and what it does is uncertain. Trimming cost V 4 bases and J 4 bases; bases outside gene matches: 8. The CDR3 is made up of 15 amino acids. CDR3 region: CASSPIWDRAYEQYF. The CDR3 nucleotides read TGCGCCAGCAGTCCCATATGGGACAGGGCGTACGAGCAGTACTTC.

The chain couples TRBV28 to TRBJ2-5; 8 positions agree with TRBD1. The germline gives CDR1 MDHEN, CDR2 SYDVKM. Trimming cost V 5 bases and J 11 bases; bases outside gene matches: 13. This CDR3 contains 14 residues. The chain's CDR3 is CASSPRQGRWEQYF. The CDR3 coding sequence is TGTGCCAGCAGTCCCCGACAGGGGAGATGGGAGCAGTACTTC.

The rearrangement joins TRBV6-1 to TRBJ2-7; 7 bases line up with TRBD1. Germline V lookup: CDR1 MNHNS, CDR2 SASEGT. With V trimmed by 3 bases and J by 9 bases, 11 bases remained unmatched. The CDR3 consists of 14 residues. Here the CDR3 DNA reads TGTGCCAGCAGTGAGCAGGGCGACAGGGTGGCGCAGTACTTC. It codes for CASSEQGDRVAQYF.

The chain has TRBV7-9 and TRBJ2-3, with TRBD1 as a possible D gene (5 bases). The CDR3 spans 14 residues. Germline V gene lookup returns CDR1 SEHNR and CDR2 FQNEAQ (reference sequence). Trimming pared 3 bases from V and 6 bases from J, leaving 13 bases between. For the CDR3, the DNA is TGTGCCAGCAGCTTTGTCTTTAAGGGGGATACGCAGTATTTT. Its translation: CASSFVFKGDTQYF.

CDR3 sequence (DNA): TGTGCCAGTAGTATTCTGGACAGGGCGTATGGCTACACCTTC. Protein product: CASSILDRAYGYTF. The chain carries TRBV19 and TRBJ1-2, with 8 bases matching TRBD1. V dropped 3 bases and J dropped 5; count of bases not matched to a gene: 5. CDR1 is LNHDA, CDR2 SQIVND, per germline (reference sequence). This CDR3 is built from 14 residues.

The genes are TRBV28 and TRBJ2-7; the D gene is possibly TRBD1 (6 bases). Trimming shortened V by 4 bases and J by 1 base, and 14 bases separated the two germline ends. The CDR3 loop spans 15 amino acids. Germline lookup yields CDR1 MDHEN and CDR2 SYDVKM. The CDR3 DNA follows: TGTGCCAGCAGTTACAGGGACCTAGCATCCTACGAGCAGTACTTC. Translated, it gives CASSYRDLASYEQYF.

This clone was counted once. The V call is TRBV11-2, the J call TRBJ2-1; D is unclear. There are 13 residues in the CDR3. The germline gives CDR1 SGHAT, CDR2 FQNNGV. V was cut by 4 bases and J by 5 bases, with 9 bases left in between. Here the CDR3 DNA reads TGTGCCAGCAGCTCCGCCGCGAACAATGAGCAGTTCTTC. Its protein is CASSSAANNEQFF.

In nucleotides, the CDR3 is TGTGCCAGCAGTCCCCCCCGACAGGGAAGGTCTCAGCCCCAGCATTTT. It encodes CASSPPRQGRSQPQHF. This chain links TRBV28 with TRBJ1-5, with 7 nucleotides matching TRBD1. CDR3 length: 16 amino acids. The junction had 13 bases not matched to a gene; V was cut back by 5 bases and J by 6 bases. Germline lookup yields CDR1 MDHEN and CDR2 SYDVKM.

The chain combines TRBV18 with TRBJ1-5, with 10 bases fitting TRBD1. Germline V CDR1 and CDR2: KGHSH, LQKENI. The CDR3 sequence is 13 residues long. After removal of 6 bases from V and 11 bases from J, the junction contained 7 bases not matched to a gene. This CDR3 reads CASSLGQGGSQHF. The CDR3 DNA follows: TGTGCCAGCTCCCTCGGACAGGGGGGCTCCCAGCATTTT.

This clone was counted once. The CDR3 bases are TGTGCCAGCAGTTTATCGGTGGGGGGTGGAGAAGCTTTCTTT. Its protein is CASSLSVGGGEAFF. V gene TRBV28 combines with J gene TRBJ1-1; perhaps TRBD1 as D (5 bases). Trimming pared 1 base from V and 8 bases from J, leaving 14 bases between. The CDR3 runs to 14 residues. Germline lookup yields CDR1 MDHEN and CDR2 SYDVKM.

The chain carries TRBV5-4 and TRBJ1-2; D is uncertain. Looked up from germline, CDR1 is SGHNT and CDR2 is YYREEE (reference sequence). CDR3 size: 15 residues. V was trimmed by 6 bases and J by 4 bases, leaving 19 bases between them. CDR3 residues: CASTTGQDFAYGYTF. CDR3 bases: TGTGCCAGCACCACTGGTCAGGATTTCGCCTATGGCTACACCTTC.

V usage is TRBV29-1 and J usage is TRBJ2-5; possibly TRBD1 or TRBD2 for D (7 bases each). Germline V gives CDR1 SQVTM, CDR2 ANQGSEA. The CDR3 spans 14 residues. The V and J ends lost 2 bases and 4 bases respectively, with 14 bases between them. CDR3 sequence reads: CSVENVRGGETQYF. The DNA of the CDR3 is TGCAGCGTTGAAAACGTCAGGGGGGGAGAGACCCAGTACTTC.

DNA of the CDR3: TGTGCCAGCAGCCCGGAGTTGGGAGGCCTGAAACTGTTTTTT. Its translation is CASSPELGGLKLFF. This sequence joins TRBV11-2 and TRBJ1-4; D unclear. CDR1 is SGHAT and CDR2 is FQNNGV in the germline V gene. The CDR3 covers 14 residues. V lost 5 bases and J lost 11, with 18 bases in between.

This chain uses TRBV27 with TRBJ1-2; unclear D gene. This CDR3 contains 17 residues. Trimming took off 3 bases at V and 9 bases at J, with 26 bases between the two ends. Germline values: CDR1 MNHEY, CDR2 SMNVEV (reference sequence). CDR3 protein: CASSFRNHDIQGSSYTF. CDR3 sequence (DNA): TGTGCCAGCAGTTTTAGGAACCACGACATTCAAGGATCGAGCTACACCTTC.